The 21 T cell receptor beta chains in this list originate from one sample, sequenced in a study of vaccination effects on CD4 cells after COVID-19. Following 10 days of culture, CD4+ T cells were isolated. Their antigens remain unidentified. Libraries were prepared by immunoSEQ multiplex PCR; TCRdb keeps only in-frame clonotypes and omits some of them. The repertoire holds 40,000 or so clones, with approximately 74% as singletons. The starting material was CD4+ T cells from PBMCs cultured without peptide, obtained before COVID-19 vaccination. The receptors here all came from a human donor who received a COVID-19 vaccine.

This sequence joins TRBV6-2 or TRBV6-3 and TRBJ1-1; D not certain. V lost 0 bases, J lost 4 bases, and 12 bases lay in between. Looked up from germline, CDR1 is MNHEY and CDR2 is SVGEGT. CDR3 size: 15 residues. The CDR3 nucleotides are TGTGCCAGCAGTTACTCCCCCACCCGGGCCACTGAAGCTTTCTTT. This sequence encodes CASSYSPTRATEAFF.

The chain employs TRBV30 and TRBJ1-4, with 10 bases identical to TRBD1. CDR3 length: 14 amino acids. V gave up 4 bases and J gave up 8 bases; unmatched junction bases: 7. CDR1 is GTSNPN, CDR2 SVGIG, per germline (reference sequence). CDR3 residues: CAWMRDRGGEKLFF. CDR3 sequence (DNA): TGTGCCTGGATGCGGGACAGGGGTGGGGAAAAACTGTTTTTT.

The V and J genes are TRBV19 and TRBJ1-1; TRBD1 agrees at 8 bases. Trimming removed 5 bases from V and 4 bases from J; junction bases left unmatched: 9. CDR3 length equals 15 residues. CDR1 is LNHDA and CDR2 is SQIVND in the germline V gene (reference sequence). DNA for the CDR3: TGTGCCAGTAGTCCCCGGACAGGGAGTTCCACTGAAGCTTTCTTT. Protein: CASSPRTGSSTEAFF.

The chain couples TRBV3-1 (or the pseudogene TRBV3-2) to TRBJ1-1; perhaps TRBD1 as D (5 bases). The CDR3 has 17 residues. CDR1 LGHDT and CDR2 YNNKEL come from the germline V gene (reference sequence). Between the trimmed V and J ends, which lost 2 bases and 0 bases, there was a span of 16 bases. CDR3 DNA: TGTGCCAGCAGCCAATCCAGGGCCCCATCCATGAACACTGAAGCTTTCTTT. It specifies CASSQSRAPSMNTEAFF.

This clone occurred a few times. This chain links TRBV4-1 with TRBJ1-2, with 9 bases matching TRBD1. The CDR3 has 14 residues. Germline CDR1 MGHRA, CDR2 YSYEKL. Trimming removed 5 bases from V and 4 bases from J; junction bases left unmatched: 5. In DNA, the CDR3 is TGCGCCAGCAGCTCCCCGACAGGGGGCTATGGCTACACCTTC. Protein: CASSSPTGGYGYTF.

V is TRBV28 and J is TRBJ2-3; a possible D gene is TRBD2 (7 bases). There are 16 residues in the CDR3. Trimming stripped 2 bases from V and 6 bases from J, with 18 bases between. CDR1 is MDHEN, CDR2 SYDVKM, per germline. Here the CDR3 reads CASSLGGAQNSDTQYF. DNA for the CDR3: TGTGCCAGCAGTTTAGGGGGGGCGCAGAATTCTGATACGCAGTATTTT.

The chain has TRBV6-1 and TRBJ1-1; D is unclear. Trimming shortened V by 0 bases and J by 10 bases, and 6 bases separated the two germline ends. The CDR3 loop spans 11 amino acids. Germline CDR1 MNHNS, CDR2 SASEGT. CDR3 region: CASSEAGGAFF. In DNA form, the CDR3 reads TGTGCCAGCAGTGAAGCGGGAGGAGCTTTCTTT.

This chain uses TRBV4-2 with TRBJ1-5, with 7 positions matching TRBD1. The germline V gene encodes CDR1 LGHNA and CDR2 YNFKEQ. V shed 3 bases, J shed 7 bases, and the junction held 9 bases outside the gene matches. The CDR3 totals 15 residues. Here the CDR3 reads CASSQQGDPRQPQHF. The CDR3 DNA sequence: TGTGCCAGCAGCCAGCAGGGGGATCCGAGACAGCCCCAGCATTTT.

The J gene is TRBJ2-5, the V gene TRBV6-1; 11 bases are a match to TRBD1. V lost 3 bases, J lost 5 bases, and 5 bases stayed unmatched. Germline assignment: CDR1 MNHNS and CDR2 SASEGT. The CDR3 is made up of 15 amino acids. The DNA of the CDR3 is TGTGCCAGCAGTGAGGGACAGGGGGAATGGGAGACCCAGTACTTC. The encoded protein is CASSEGQGEWETQYF.

The chain couples TRBV7-2 to TRBJ1-3, with D perhaps TRBD1 (5 bases). The length of the CDR3 is 16 residues. V shed 1 base and J shed 3 bases, with 13 bases lying between them. CDR1 is SGHTA and CDR2 is FQGNSA in the germline V gene. CDR3 protein: CASSLGFGGYGNTIYF. In nucleotides, the CDR3 is TGTGCCAGCAGCTTAGGCTTTGGGGGGTATGGAAACACCATATATTTT.

This chain joins TRBV7-2 and TRBJ2-5, with a possible D match to TRBD1 (6 bases). Deletions cut 5 bases from V and 5 bases from J, with 12 bases between. CDR1 and CDR2 (germline): SGHTA, FQGNSA. The CDR3 has 13 residues. The CDR3 sequence is CASSAEQGETQYF. The DNA for the CDR3 is TGTGCCAGCAGCGCCGAGCAGGGGGAGACCCAGTACTTC.

The rearrangement uses TRBV4-2 and TRBJ2-7, with 14 bases aligning to TRBD2. The CDR3 sequence is 17 residues long. CDR1 LGHNA and CDR2 YNFKEQ come from the germline V gene. With V trimmed by 1 base and J by 3 bases, 5 bases remained unmatched. This chain's CDR3 is CASSQVTSGGADYEQYF. CDR3 DNA: TGTGCCAGCAGCCAAGTGACTAGCGGGGGGGCCGACTACGAGCAGTACTTC.

A few counts support this clone. The chain couples TRBV3-1 (or the pseudogene TRBV3-2) to TRBJ1-2, with TRBD1 as a possible D gene (6 bases). This CDR3 is built from 16 residues. Germline CDR1 and CDR2: LGHDT and YNNKEL (reference sequence). V was cut by 1 base and J by 2 bases, with 14 bases left in between. DNA of the CDR3: TGTGCCAGCAGCCAAGTCCCAGGCGGACAGAACTATGGCTACACCTTC. Its protein product is CASSQVPGGQNYGYTF.

The rearrangement links TRBV7-6 to TRBJ1-1; D unclear. The V and J ends lost 2 bases and 1 base respectively, with 14 bases between them. The length of the CDR3 is 16 residues. CDR1 and CDR2 from the germline V gene are SGHVS and FNYEAQ. In DNA form, the CDR3 reads TGTGCCAGCAGCTTAAGTCTCCAGGAGAGGAACACTGAAGCTTTCTTT. It encodes CASSLSLQERNTEAFF. The variable domain in full, with the rest retrieved from reference TRBV7-6 and TRBJ1-1, is GAGVSQSPRYKVTKRGQDVALRCDPISGHVSLYWYRQALGQGPEFLTYFNYEAQQDKSGLPNDRFSAERPEGSISTLTIQRTEQRDSAMYRCASSLSLQERNTEAFFGQGTRLTVV.

The gene calls are TRBV27 and TRBJ2-2; D is undetermined. The CDR3 consists of 13 residues. Germline V gene lookup returns CDR1 MNHEY and CDR2 SMNVEV (reference sequence). V was pared by 6 bases and J by 7 bases, with 12 bases between. The CDR3 DNA follows: TGTGCCAGCAGAATCTCTTCGCGCGGGGAGCTGTTTTTT. Translated, it gives CASRISSRGELFF.

The rearrangement uses TRBV20-1 and TRBJ2-5, with D uncertain. The ends were cut back, 3 bases at V and 5 bases at J, with 7 bases in the middle. Germline CDR1 DFQATT, CDR2 SNEGSKA (reference sequence). The CDR3 length is 11 residues. The CDR3 DNA sequence: TGCAGTGCTAGGAGTTTGGAGACCCAGTACTTC. Translating it yields CSARSLETQYF.

Only a few counts were recorded for this clone. The genes are TRBV12-5 and TRBJ2-1; the match to TRBD2 covers 7 bases. CDR1 and CDR2 (germline): LGHNT, FRNRAP. Trimming took 1 base from V and 10 from J; bases not matched to a gene: 4. This CDR3 is built from 13 residues. CDR3 sequence reads: CASGLGAGVEQFF. In DNA, the CDR3 is TGTGCTAGTGGTTTGGGTGCGGGAGTGGAGCAGTTCTTC.

This sequence joins TRBV6-5 and TRBJ1-5; a possible D gene is TRBD1 (5 bases). The CDR3 totals 15 residues. V was clipped by 0 bases and J by 3 bases, with 9 bases between them. Germline loops: CDR1 MNHEY, CDR2 SVGAGI. The CDR3 region has the DNA TGTGCCAGCAGTTACTCTAGGGGAACCAATCAGCCCCAGCATTTT. Its protein product is CASSYSRGTNQPQHF.

This chain joins TRBV3-1 (or the pseudogene TRBV3-2) and TRBJ1-4; no firm D call. The V end was cut by 2 bases, the J end by 3 bases, with 10 bases between. This CDR3 has 15 residues. Germline CDR1 and CDR2: LGHDT and YNNKEL (reference sequence). The CDR3 is CASSQFHQANEKLFF. In DNA form, the CDR3 reads TGTGCCAGCAGCCAATTTCACCAGGCTAATGAAAAACTGTTTTTT.

This rearrangement joins TRBV3-1 (or the pseudogene TRBV3-2) to TRBJ2-3, with TRBD2 matching 8 bases. V trimming: 0 bases; J trimming: 2 bases; junction bases outside the gene matches: 7. CDR1 and CDR2 from the germline V gene are LGHDT and YNNKEL (reference sequence). This CDR3 comprises 17 residues. The CDR3 DNA reads as TGTGCCAGCAGCCAAGATCGGGCGGGGGGATTCACAGATACGCAGTATTTT. Its translation is CASSQDRAGGFTDTQYF.

The chain joins TRBV25-1 to TRBJ1-2; 7 nucleotides line up with TRBD1. Unmatched junction bases numbered 14, after V lost 6 bases and J lost 4 bases. The CDR3 covers 16 residues. Germline V gives CDR1 MGHDK, CDR2 SYGVNS. This CDR3 is CASSGFWDSVLYGYTF. Written as DNA, the CDR3 is TGTGCCAGCAGCGGCTTTTGGGACAGCGTTCTCTATGGCTACACCTTC.